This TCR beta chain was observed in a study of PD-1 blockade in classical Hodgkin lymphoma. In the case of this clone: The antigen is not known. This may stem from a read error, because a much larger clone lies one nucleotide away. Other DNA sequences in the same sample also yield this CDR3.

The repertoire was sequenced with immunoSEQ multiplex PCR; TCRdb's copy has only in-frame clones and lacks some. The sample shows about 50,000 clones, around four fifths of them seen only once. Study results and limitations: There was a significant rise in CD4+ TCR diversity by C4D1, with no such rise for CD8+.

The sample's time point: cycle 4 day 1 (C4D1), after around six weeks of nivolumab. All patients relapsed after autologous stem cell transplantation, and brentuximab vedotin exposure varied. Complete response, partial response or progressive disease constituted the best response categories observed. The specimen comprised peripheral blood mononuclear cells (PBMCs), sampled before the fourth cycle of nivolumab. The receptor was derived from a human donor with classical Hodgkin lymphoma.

The DNA of the CDR3 is TGTGCCAGCAGCTTCGGACTACTCTACGAGCAGTACTTC. Amino acids: CASSFGLLYEQYF. This chain joins TRBV7-2 and TRBJ2-7, with D tentatively TRBD2 (6 bases). The CDR3 is made up of 13 amino acids. The V end was cut by 3 bases, the J end by 3 bases, with 9 bases between. Germline V gives CDR1 SGHTA, CDR2 FQGNSA. The full variable domain, completed using reference TRBV7-2 and TRBJ2-7, is GAGVSQSPSNKVTEKGKDVELRCDPISGHTALYWYRQSLGQGLEFLIYFQGNSAPDKSGLPSDRFSAERTGGSVSTLTIQRTQQEDSAVYLCASSFGLLYEQYFGPGTRLTVT.